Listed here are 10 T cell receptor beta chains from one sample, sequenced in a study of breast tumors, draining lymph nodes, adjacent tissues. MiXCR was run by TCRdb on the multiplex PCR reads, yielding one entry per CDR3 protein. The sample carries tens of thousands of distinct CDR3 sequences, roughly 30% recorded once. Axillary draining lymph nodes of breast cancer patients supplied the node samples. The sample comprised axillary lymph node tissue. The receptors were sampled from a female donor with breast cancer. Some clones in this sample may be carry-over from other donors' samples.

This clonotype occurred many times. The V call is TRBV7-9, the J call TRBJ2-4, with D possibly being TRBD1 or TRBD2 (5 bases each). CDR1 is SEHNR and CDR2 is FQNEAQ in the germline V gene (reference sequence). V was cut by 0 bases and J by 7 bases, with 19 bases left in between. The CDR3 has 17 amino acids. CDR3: CASSLAGGGAGRNIQYF. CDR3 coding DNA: TGTGCCAGCAGCTTAGCTGGGGGTGGGGCGGGCCGGAACATTCAGTACTTC.

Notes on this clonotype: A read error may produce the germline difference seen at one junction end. CDR3 region: CSVDIFGERYF. The DNA for the CDR3 is TGCAGCGTTGACATCTTTGGGGAGCGGTACTTC. The chain couples TRBV29-1 to TRBJ2-7; tentative D call: TRBD2 (5 bases). Germline V gene data show CDR1 as SQVTM and CDR2 as ANQGSEA. The CDR3 consists of 11 residues.

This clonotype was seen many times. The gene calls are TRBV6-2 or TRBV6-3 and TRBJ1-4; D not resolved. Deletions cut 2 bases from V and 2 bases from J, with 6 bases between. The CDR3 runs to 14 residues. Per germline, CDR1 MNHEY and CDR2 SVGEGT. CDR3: CASSYERTNEKLFF. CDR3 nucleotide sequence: TGTGCCAGCAGTTACGAGCGGACTAATGAAAAACTGTTTTTT.

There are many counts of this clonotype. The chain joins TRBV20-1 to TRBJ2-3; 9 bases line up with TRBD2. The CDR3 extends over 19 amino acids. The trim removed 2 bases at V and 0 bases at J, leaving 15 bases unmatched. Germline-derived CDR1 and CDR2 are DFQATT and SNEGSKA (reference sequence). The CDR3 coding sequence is TGCAGTGCTAGACCCCCTAGTGCGGGAGGGACAATTAGCACAGATACGCAGTATTTT. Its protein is CSARPPSAGGTISTDTQYF.

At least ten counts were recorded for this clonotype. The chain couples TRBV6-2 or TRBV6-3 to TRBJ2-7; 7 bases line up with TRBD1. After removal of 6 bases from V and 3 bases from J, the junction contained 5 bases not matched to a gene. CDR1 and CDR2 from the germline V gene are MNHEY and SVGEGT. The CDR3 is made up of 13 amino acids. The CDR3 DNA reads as TGTGCCAGCAGACCCGGGACAGTCTACGAGCAGTACTTC. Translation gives CASRPGTVYEQYF.

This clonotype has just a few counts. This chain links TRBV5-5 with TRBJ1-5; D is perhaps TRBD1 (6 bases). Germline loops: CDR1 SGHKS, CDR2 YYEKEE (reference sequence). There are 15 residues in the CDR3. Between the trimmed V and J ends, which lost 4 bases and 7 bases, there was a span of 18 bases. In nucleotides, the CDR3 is TGTGCCAGCAGCATGGAAGGGGGGAGTGGACAGCCCCAGCATTTT. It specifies CASSMEGGSGQPQHF.

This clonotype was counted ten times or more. CDR3 coding DNA: TGTGCCAGCAGTACAGGGCCCACAGATACGCAGTATTTT. Its translation is CASSTGPTDTQYF. J is TRBJ2-3 and V is TRBV27, with D possibly matching TRBD1 (6 bases). The CDR3 is 13 residues long. V was shortened by 5 bases and J by 2 bases, with 8 bases between the two germline ends. Germline V gives CDR1 MNHEY, CDR2 SMNVEV (reference sequence).

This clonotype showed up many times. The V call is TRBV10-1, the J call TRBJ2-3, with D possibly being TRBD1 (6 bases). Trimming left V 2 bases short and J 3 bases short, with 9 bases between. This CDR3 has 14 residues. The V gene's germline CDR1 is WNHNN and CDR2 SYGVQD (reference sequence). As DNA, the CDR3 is TGCGCCAGCAGTGAGGGGGGCTGGACAGATACGCAGTATTTT. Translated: CASSEGGWTDTQYF.

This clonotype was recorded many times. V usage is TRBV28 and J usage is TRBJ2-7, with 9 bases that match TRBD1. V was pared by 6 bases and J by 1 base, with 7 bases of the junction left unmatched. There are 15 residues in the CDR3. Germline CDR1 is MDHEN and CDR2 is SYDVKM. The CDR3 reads CASSLLGQGSYEQYF. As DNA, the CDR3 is TGTGCCAGCAGCCTTCTGGGACAGGGTTCCTACGAGCAGTACTTC.

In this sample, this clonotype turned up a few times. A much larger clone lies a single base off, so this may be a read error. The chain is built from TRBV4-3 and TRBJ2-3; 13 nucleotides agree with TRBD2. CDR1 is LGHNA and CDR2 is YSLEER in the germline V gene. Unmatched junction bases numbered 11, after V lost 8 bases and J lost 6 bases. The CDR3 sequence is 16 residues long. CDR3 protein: CASGPGLAGSGDTQYF. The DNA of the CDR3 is TGCGCCAGCGGCCCGGGACTAGCGGGATCTGGGGATACGCAGTATTTT.